A selection of T cell receptor beta chains follows, all from one sample in a study of T cell repertoires in cytomegalovirus infection. MiXCR, applied by TCRdb to the reads, yields one record per CDR3 protein. The table shows roughly 130,000 distinct CDR3 sequences, with roughly 8.2% occurring only once. The specimen was PBMCs. The receptors stem from a human donor in good health (CMV status not recorded). Some clones in this sample may be carry-over from other donors' samples. Both conserved end residues are part of each CDR3. The order of the fields is J gene, V gene, D gene, clone size, CDR3 protein, CDR3 DNA. D genes are given only for firm matches. Expanded clones get a size class; other rows say once, few or many, or leave the size out.

>TRBJ2-5|TRBV24-1|-|many
CATSILFYTGTQETQYF
TGTGCCACCAGCATCCTTTTCTATACGGGGACACAAGAGACCCAGTACTTC
>TRBJ1-2|TRBV2|-|-
CASQGYTF
TGTGCCAGCCAAGGCTACACCTTC
>TRBJ1-1|TRBV20-1|-|-
CSARANQNTEAFF
TGCAGTGCTAGGGCCAACCAGAACACTGAAGCTTTCTTT
>TRBJ1-5|TRBV20-1|-|many
CSAAEVRGQPQHF
TGCAGTGCCGCGGAAGTTCGGGGTCAGCCCCAGCATTTT
>TRBJ1-5|TRBV12-3/TRBV12-4|-|many
CASTNSRNQPQHF
TGTGCCAGCACCAACAGCCGCAATCAGCCCCAGCATTTT
>TRBJ2-7|TRBV20-1|TRBD1|-
CSGGTGRYEQYF
TGCAGCGGCGGGACAGGGCGCTACGAGCAGTACTTC
>TRBJ1-1|TRBV27|-|many
CASSSRERNTEAFF
TGTGCCAGCAGTTCCCGGGAGCGGAACACTGAAGCTTTCTTT
>TRBJ2-7|TRBV5-1|-|-
CASSLEAGASYEQYF
TGCGCCAGCAGCTTGGAGGCAGGAGCATCCTACGAGCAGTACTTC
>TRBJ2-1|TRBV14|-|-
CASSQVGRGTELFF
-
>TRBJ2-2|TRBV7-9|TRBD2|many
CASRSSSGGITGELFF
TGTGCCAGCAGATCATCTAGCGGGGGGATCACCGGGGAGCTGTTTTTT
>TRBJ2-7|TRBV20-1|TRBD2|many
CSAERGRDEQYF
TGCAGTGCTGAGCGGGGGAGGGACGAGCAGTACTTC
>TRBJ1-1|TRBV12-3/TRBV12-4|-|many
CASSLGPGTEAFF
TGTGCCAGCAGTTTAGGGCCCGGCACTGAAGCTTTCTTT
>TRBJ2-6|TRBV29-1|-|many
CSVSSGANVLTF
TGCAGCGTATCGTCTGGGGCCAACGTCCTGACTTTC
>TRBJ1-3|TRBV28|-|few
CASSPVRTIGNTIYF
TGTGCCAGCAGTCCCGTCAGGACTATTGGAAACACCATATATTTT
>TRBJ1-3|TRBV28|-|many
CASTDSSGNTIYF
TGTGCCAGCACCGATTCCTCTGGAAACACCATATATTTT
>TRBJ1-5|TRBV3-1|TRBD1|many
CASSQVAGGGQPQHF
TGTGCCAGCAGCCAAGTTGCAGGGGGAGGTCAGCCCCAGCATTTT
>TRBJ1-5|TRBV12-3/TRBV12-4|-|few
CASSLEGSSNQPQHF
TGTGCCAGCAGTTTAGAGGGGAGTAGCAATCAGCCCCAGCATTTT
>TRBJ2-7|TRBV29-1|TRBD2|few
CSVYTSEYEQYF
TGCAGCGTCTATACTAGCGAGTACGAGCAGTACTTC
>TRBJ1-2|TRBV7-2|TRBD1|many
CASSFDDRVRGYTF
TGTGCCAGCAGCTTCGACGACAGGGTGAGGGGCTACACCTTC
>TRBJ2-7|TRBV20-1|-|once
CSARDLHSTSYEQYF
TGCAGTGCTAGAGATCTCCATTCAACCTCCTACGAGCAGTACTTC
>TRBJ1-1|TRBV28|-|many
CASSLRARDTEAFF
TGTGCCAGCAGTTTAAGGGCCCGGGACACTGAAGCTTTCTTT
>TRBJ2-1|TRBV5-1|-|-
CASSPTDTSSYNEQFF
TGCGCCAGCAGCCCAACCGACACCAGCTCCTACAATGAGCAGTTCTTC
>TRBJ1-2|TRBV7-6|TRBD1|medium-sized
CASGTGSGYTF
TGTGCCAGCGGGACAGGGTCCGGCTACACCTTC
>TRBJ2-2|TRBV2|-|many
CASRGTATGELFF
TGTGCCAGCAGGGGGACCGCTACCGGGGAGCTGTTTTTT
>TRBJ2-5|TRBV5-4|TRBD1|few
CASRGPGQRLETQYF
TGTGCCAGCAGGGGGCCGGGACAGAGACTTGAGACCCAGTACTTC
>TRBJ2-7|TRBV28|-|many
CASSFRRSSYEQYF
TGTGCCAGCAGTTTCAGAAGGAGCTCCTACGAGCAGTACTTC
>TRBJ2-3|TRBV7-2|-|many
CASSLAWGAVDTQYF
TGTGCCAGCAGCTTAGCCTGGGGGGCTGTAGATACGCAGTATTTT
>TRBJ2-3|TRBV20-1|TRBD2|-
CSVSFWRGADTQYF
TGCAGTGTTTCCTTTTGGCGGGGGGCAGATACGCAGTATTTT
>TRBJ1-2|TRBV9|-|-
CASSVDQAGYGYTF
TGTGCCAGCAGCGTAGACCAGGCTGGCTATGGCTACACCTTC
>TRBJ1-2|TRBV7-2|TRBD1|many
CASSSNRGGYTF
TGTGCCAGCAGCTCAAACAGGGGCGGCTACACCTTC
>TRBJ2-3|TRBV27|TRBD1|many
CASSSIGQGGPADTQYF
TGTGCCAGCAGTTCAATAGGACAGGGAGGACCGGCAGATACGCAGTATTTT
>TRBJ1-1|TRBV6-1|TRBD1|many
CASSRQGRTEAFF
TGTGCCAGCAGTAGACAGGGTAGGACTGAAGCTTTCTTT
>TRBJ2-3|TRBV7-8|TRBD2|many
CASSLRLAGGPDTQYF
TGTGCCAGCAGCCTCCGACTAGCGGGGGGTCCAGATACGCAGTATTTT
>TRBJ2-7|TRBV12-3/TRBV12-4|TRBD1|many
CASRSTGTYEQYF
TGTGCCAGCAGATCGACAGGGACCTACGAGCAGTACTTC
>TRBJ1-4|TRBV25-1|-|many
CASSEYIPSPAGNEKLFF
TGTGCCAGCAGTGAATATATTCCATCTCCGGCGGGAAATGAAAAACTGTTTTTT
>TRBJ1-1|TRBV28|-|many
CASSFNGDTNTEAFF
TGTGCCAGCAGTTTTAATGGAGACACGAACACTGAAGCTTTCTTT
>TRBJ1-1|TRBV20-1|-|few
CSAMILGVNTEAFF
TGCAGTGCTATGATTCTGGGCGTGAACACTGAAGCTTTCTTT
>TRBJ1-5|TRBV12-3/TRBV12-4|-|many
CASSISNQPQHF
TGTGCCAGCAGCATTTCTAATCAGCCCCAGCATTTT
>TRBJ2-7|TRBV7-2|-|many
CASSTRGQRYEQYF
TGTGCCAGCAGCACGCGAGGGCAACGCTACGAGCAGTACTTC
>TRBJ2-7|TRBV11-2|-|-
CASSSRTSQIEQYF
TGTGCCAGCAGCTCCCGGACTTCCCAGATTGAGCAGTACTTC
>TRBJ1-4|TRBV29-1|TRBD1|many
CSVDEGTGGEKLFF
TGCAGCGTTGACGAAGGGACAGGAGGGGAAAAACTGTTTTTT
>TRBJ2-3|TRBV7-2|-|many
CASSSPPFPGTEDTQYF
TGTGCCAGCAGCTCCCCTCCTTTTCCGGGGACCGAAGATACGCAGTATTTT
>TRBJ2-3|TRBV20-1|-|few
CSARLRGTTDTQYF
TGCAGTGCTAGACTCAGGGGAACCACAGATACGCAGTATTTT
>TRBJ1-1|TRBV5-4|-|-
CASSLAETEAFF
TGTGCCAGCAGCTTGGCGGAAACTGAAGCTTTCTTT
>TRBJ2-5|TRBV20-1|-|few
CSAANQETQYF
TGCAGTGCCGCGAACCAAGAGACCCAGTACTTC
>TRBJ2-5|TRBV7-2|-|many
CASSPKVSQWETQYF
TGTGCCAGCAGCCCTAAAGTCTCTCAGTGGGAGACCCAGTACTTC
>TRBJ1-2|TRBV3-1|-|-
CASSQDASARGDGYTF
TGTGCCAGCAGCCAAGACGCGTCGGCACGGGGGGATGGCTACACCTTC
>TRBJ1-4|TRBV6-6|TRBD1|many
CASTQGWGQREEKLFF
TGTGCCAGCACCCAGGGGTGGGGACAGAGGGAAGAAAAACTGTTTTTT
>TRBJ2-7|TRBV12-3/TRBV12-4|TRBD1|many
CASRGLEGASYEQYF
TGTGCCAGCAGGGGCCTCGAGGGGGCGAGCTACGAGCAGTACTTC
>TRBJ1-2|TRBV5-1|TRBD1|-
CASSLAGQGEGYTF
TGCGCCAGCAGCTTGGCCGGACAGGGTGAAGGCTACACCTTC
>TRBJ2-3|TRBV7-2|TRBD1|many
CASSFLGTGAQYF
TGTGCCAGCAGCTTCCTCGGGACAGGGGCGCAGTATTTT
>TRBJ1-6|TRBV27|-|many
CASSFRVQGRNSPLHF
TGTGCCAGCAGTTTTAGAGTCCAGGGTCGGAATTCACCCCTCCACTTT
>TRBJ1-1|TRBV5-6|-|many
CASSLTPAMNTEAFF
TGTGCCAGCAGCTTGACGCCGGCAATGAACACTGAAGCTTTCTTT
>TRBJ1-1|TRBV28|-|-
CASSQATGRLNTEAFF
TGTGCCAGCAGCCAGGCTACGGGACGTTTGAACACTGAAGCTTTCTTT
>TRBJ2-7|TRBV10-3|TRBD1|many
CAISESPDRGSEQYF
TGTGCCATCAGTGAGTCCCCGGACAGGGGGTCGGAGCAGTACTTC
>TRBJ2-7|TRBV12-3/TRBV12-4|-|-
CASSWAGGVEQYF
TGTGCCAGCAGTTGGGCCGGGGGAGTGGAGCAGTACTTC